The T cell receptor beta chain described here comes from a study of cytotoxic CD8 clonotypes in ibrutinib-treated CLL. Study summary: Included were roughly ten relapsed/refractory and approximately 15 treatment-naive patients, of whom around 17 were IGHV unmutated. Responses: some 24 partial, 2 complete; after median roughly 63 months, roughly 14 stayed remitted, about twelve progressed.

Notes on the study in general: Relative to age-matched healthy donors, clonality at baseline was higher, and it tracked circulating CD8+ T-cell counts.

As to this clone: The antigen is not known.

A 1 in 200,000 to 1 in 1 million T cell depth was the sequencing target. Libraries were prepared by immunoSEQ multiplex PCR; TCRdb keeps only in-frame clonotypes and omits some of them. The table records roughly 150,000 clones, about 88% of them present only once. Germline V gene data show CDR1 as MNHEY and CDR2 as SVGAGI. J gave up 6 bases and V 7 bases, and 6 bases lay outside the gene matches. CDR3 length: 15 amino acids. The gene calls are TRBV6-5 and TRBJ2-3; 14 nucleotides match TRBD2. This specimen consisted of PBMCs, obtained at disease progression, from a patient treated with ibrutinib. The sequence was collected from a human donor with chronic lymphocytic leukemia. Here the CDR3 reads CASTRLAGGPDTQYF. As DNA, the CDR3 is TGTGCCAGCACCCGACTAGCGGGAGGGCCGGATACGCAGTATTTT.